This paragraph covers one T cell receptor (beta chain) sequence. The sample originates from a study of blood T cell repertoires in COVID-19. The overall study: Sources were T cells, B-cell-depleted T cells, or PBMCs; the material itself was cDNA or gDNA.

Individuals aged roughly 18 to 90 years were recruited from roughly 22 US areas. Sequencing used immunoSEQ multiplex PCR; TCRdb keeps in-frame clones, though not all of them. The sample lists just over 250,000 clones; around 80% were seen once. Trimming stripped 0 bases from V and 7 bases from J, with 15 bases between. This CDR3 is 16 amino acids long. The germline V gene encodes CDR1 KGHSH and CDR2 LQKENI. The sequence derives from a man aged 25-45 years with acute COVID-19. V and J are TRBV18 and TRBJ1-4, with TRBD1 as a possible D gene (5 bases). The sample was PBMCs or T cells enriched from blood (not recorded which). DNA for the CDR3: TGTGCCAGCTCACCACCGACTCGGGGGGATAGTGAAAAACTGTTTTTT. Amino acids: CASSPPTRGDSEKLFF.